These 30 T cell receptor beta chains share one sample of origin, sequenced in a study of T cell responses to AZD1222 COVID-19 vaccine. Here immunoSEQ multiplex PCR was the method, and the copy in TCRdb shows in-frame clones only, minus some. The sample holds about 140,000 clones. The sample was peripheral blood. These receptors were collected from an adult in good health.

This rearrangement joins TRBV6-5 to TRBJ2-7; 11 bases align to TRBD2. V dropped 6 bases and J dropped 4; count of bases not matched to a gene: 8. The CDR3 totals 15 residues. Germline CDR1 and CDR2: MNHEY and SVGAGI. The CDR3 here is CASRARSGGAYEQYF. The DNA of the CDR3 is TGTGCCAGCAGGGCACGTAGCGGGGGGGCTTACGAGCAGTACTTC.

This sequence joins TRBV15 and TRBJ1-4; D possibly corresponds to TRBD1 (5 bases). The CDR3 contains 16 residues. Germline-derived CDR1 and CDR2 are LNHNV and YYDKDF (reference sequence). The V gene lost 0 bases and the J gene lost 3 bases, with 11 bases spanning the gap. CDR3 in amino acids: CATSRDLGLSNEKLFF. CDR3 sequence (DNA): TGTGCCACCAGCAGAGATCTGGGGCTGTCTAATGAAAAACTGTTTTTT. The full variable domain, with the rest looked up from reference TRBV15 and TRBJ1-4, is DAMVIQNPRYQVTQFGKPVTLSCSQTLNHNVMYWYQQKSSQAPKLLFHYYDKDFNNEADTPDNFQSRRPNTSFCFLDIRSPGLGDTAMYLCATSRDLGLSNEKLFFGSGTQLSVL.

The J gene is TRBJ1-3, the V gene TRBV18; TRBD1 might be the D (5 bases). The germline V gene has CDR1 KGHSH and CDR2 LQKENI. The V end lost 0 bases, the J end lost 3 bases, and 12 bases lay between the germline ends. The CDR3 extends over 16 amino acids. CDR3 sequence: CASSPPSGVSGNTIYF. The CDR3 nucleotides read TGTGCCAGCTCACCACCTTCGGGGGTTAGTGGAAACACCATATATTTT.

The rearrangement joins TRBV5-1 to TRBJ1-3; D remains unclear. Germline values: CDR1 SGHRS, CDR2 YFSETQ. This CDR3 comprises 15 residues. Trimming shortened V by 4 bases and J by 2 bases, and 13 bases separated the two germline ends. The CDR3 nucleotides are TGCGCCAGCAGCCCTCAATCTGGGGCTGGAAACACCATATATTTT. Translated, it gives CASSPQSGAGNTIYF.

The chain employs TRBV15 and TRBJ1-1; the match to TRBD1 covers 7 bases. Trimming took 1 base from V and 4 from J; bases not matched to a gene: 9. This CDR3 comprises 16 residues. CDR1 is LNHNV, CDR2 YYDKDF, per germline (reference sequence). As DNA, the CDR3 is TGTGCCACCAGCAGAGCCTACAGGGGTGGTAGCACTGAAGCTTTCTTT. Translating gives CATSRAYRGGSTEAFF.

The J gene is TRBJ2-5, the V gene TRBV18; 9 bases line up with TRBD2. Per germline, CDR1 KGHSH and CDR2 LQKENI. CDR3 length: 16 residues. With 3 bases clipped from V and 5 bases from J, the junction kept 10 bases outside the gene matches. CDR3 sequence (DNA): TGTGCCAGCTCACCCGGGGCGCGGGGGGGCACGGAGACCCAGTACTTC. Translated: CASSPGARGGTETQYF.

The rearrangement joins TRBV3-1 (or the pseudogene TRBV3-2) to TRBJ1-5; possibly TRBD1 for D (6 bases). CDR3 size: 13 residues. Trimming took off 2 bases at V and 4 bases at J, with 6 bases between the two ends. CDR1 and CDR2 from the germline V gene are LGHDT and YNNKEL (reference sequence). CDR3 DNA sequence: TGTGCCAGCAGCCAACAGGGGAATCAGCCCCAGCATTTT. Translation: CASSQQGNQPQHF.

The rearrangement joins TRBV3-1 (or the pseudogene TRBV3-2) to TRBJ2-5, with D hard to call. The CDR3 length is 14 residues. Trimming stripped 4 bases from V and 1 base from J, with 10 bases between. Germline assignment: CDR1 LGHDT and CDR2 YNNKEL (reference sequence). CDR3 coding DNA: TGTGCCAGCAGCCCTCAACGGACCCAAGAGACCCAGTACTTC. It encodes CASSPQRTQETQYF.

CDR3 in amino acids: CASSLWSPSYEQYF. CDR3 coding DNA: TGCGCCAGCAGCTTGTGGTCGCCCTCCTACGAGCAGTACTTC. V and J are TRBV5-1 and TRBJ2-7; D is unresolved. CDR1 SGHRS and CDR2 YFSETQ come from the germline V gene. V was pared by 1 base and J by 0 bases, with 8 bases between. There are 14 residues in the CDR3.

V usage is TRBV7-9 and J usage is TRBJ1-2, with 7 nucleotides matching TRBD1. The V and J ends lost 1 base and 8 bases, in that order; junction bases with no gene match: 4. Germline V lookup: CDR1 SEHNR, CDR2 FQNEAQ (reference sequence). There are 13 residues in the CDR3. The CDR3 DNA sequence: TGTGCCAGCAGCTTAGGACAGGGAGGGGGCTACACCTTC. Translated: CASSLGQGGGYTF.

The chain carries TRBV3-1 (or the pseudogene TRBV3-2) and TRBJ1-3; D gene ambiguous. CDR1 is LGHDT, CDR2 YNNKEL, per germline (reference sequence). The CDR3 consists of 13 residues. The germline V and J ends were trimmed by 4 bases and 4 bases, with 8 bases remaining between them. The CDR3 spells CASSLPEGNTIYF. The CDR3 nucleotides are TGTGCCAGCAGCCTTCCCGAGGGAAACACCATATATTTT.

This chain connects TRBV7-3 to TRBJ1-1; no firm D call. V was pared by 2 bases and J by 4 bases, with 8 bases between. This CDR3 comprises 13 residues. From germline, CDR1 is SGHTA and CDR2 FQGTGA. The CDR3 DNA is TGTGCCAGCAGCTTAGACGGGTTCACTGAAGCTTTCTTT. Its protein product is CASSLDGFTEAFF.

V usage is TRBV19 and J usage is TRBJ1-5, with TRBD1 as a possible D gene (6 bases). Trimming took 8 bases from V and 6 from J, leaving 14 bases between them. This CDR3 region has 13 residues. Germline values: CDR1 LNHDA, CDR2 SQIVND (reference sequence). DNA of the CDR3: TGTGCCAGTGAGGGGGGGGGATCTCAGCCCCAGCATTTT. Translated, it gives CASEGGGSQPQHF.

The CDR3 DNA sequence: TGTGCCAGCAGTTACTCCACGGCAGCGAACTATGGCTACACCTTC. This codes for CASSYSTAANYGYTF. The V gene is TRBV6-5, the J gene TRBJ1-2; D gene unclear. The CDR3 has 15 amino acids. V lost 0 bases, J lost 2 bases, and 10 bases lay in between. In germline, CDR1 is MNHEY, CDR2 SVGAGI.

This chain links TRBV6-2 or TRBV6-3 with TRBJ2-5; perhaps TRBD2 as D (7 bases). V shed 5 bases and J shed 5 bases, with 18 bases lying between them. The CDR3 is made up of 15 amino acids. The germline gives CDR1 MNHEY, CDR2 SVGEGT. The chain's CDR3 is CASSRVSGGEETQYF. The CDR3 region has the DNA TGTGCCAGCAGTCGGGTGTCGGGGGGCGAGGAGACCCAGTACTTC.

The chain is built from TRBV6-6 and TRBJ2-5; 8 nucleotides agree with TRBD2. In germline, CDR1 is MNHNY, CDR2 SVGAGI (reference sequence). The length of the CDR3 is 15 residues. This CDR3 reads CATRVAGNIRETQYF. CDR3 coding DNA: TGTGCAACCCGGGTAGCGGGGAACATCCGGGAGACCCAGTACTTC.

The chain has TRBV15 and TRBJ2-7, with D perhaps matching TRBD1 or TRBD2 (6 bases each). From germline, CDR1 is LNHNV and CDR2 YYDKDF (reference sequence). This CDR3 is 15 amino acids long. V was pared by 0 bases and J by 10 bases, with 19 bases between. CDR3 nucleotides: TGTGCCACCAGCAGAGAGGCCTTTTGGGGGGCAGGCCAGTACTTC. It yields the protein CATSREAFWGAGQYF. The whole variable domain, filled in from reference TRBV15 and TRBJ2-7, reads DAMVIQNPRYQVTQFGKPVTLSCSQTLNHNVMYWYQQKSSQAPKLLFHYYDKDFNNEADTPDNFQSRRPNTSFCFLDIRSPGLGDTAMYLCATSREAFWGAGQYFGPGTRLTVT.

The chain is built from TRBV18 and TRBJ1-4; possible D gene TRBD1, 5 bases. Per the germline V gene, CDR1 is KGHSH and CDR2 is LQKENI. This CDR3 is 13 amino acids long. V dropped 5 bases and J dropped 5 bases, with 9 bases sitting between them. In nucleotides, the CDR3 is TGTGCCAGCTCAACGGGGCAGAATGAAAAACTGTTTTTT. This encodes CASSTGQNEKLFF.

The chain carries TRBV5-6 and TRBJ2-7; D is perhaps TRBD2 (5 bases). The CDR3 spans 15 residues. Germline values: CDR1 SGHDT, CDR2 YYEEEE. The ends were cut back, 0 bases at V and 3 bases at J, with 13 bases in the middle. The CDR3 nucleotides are TGTGCCAGCAGCTTGGCGGGAAACCCTCTCTACGAGCAGTACTTC. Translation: CASSLAGNPLYEQYF.

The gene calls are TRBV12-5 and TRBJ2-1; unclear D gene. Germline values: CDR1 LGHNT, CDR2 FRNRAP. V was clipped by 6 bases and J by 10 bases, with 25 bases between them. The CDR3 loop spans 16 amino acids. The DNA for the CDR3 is TGTGCTAGTGGCCAGATCAGTCGTTTAAACAATCCGGAGCAGTTCTTC. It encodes CASGQISRLNNPEQFF. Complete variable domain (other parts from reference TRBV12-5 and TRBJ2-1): DARVTQTPRHKVTEMGQEVTMRCQPILGHNTVFWYRQTMMQGLELLAYFRNRAPLDDSGMPKDRFSAEMPDATLATLKIQPSEPRDSAVYFCASGQISRLNNPEQFFGPGTRLTVL.

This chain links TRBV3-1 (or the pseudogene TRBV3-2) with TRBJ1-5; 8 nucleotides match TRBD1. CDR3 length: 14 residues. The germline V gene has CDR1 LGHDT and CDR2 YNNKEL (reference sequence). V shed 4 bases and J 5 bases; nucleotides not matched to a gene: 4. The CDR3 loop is CASSPGQGHQPQHF. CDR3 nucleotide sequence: TGTGCCAGCAGCCCCGGACAGGGACATCAGCCCCAGCATTTT.

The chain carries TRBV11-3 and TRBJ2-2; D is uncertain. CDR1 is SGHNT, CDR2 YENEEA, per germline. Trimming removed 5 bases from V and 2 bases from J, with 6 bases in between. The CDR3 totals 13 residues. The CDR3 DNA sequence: TGTGCCAGCAGCGAATCCAACACCGGGGAGCTGTTTTTT. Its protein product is CASSESNTGELFF.

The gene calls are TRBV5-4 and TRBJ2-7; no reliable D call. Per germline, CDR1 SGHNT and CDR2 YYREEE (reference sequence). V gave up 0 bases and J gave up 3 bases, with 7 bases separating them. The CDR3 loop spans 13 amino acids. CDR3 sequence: CASSLVGIYEQYF. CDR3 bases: TGTGCCAGCAGCTTGGTGGGGATCTACGAGCAGTACTTC.

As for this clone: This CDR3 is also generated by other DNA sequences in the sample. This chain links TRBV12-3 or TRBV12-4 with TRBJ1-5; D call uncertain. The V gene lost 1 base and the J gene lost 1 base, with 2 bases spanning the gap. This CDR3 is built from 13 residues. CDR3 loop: CASSLGSNQPQHF. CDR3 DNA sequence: TGTGCCAGCAGTTTAGGGAGCAATCAGCCCCAGCATTTT.

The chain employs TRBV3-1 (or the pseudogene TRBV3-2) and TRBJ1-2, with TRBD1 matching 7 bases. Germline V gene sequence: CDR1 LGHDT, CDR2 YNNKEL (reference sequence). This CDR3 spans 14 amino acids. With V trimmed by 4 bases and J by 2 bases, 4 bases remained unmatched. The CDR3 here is CASSPRDRNYGYTF. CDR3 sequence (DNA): TGTGCCAGCAGCCCCCGGGACAGAAACTATGGCTACACCTTC.

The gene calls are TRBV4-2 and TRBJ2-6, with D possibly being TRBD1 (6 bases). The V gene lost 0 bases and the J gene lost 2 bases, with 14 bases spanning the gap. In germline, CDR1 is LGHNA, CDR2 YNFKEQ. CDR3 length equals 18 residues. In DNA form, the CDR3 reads TGTGCCAGCAGCCAAGATTTGCAGGGGTCTACTGGGGCCAACGTCCTGACTTTC. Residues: CASSQDLQGSTGANVLTF.

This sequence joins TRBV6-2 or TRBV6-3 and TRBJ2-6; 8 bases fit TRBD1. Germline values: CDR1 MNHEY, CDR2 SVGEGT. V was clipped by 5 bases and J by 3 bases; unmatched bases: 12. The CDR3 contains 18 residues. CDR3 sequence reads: CASSKTGGRFGGANVLTF. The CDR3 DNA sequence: TGTGCCAGCAGTAAAACAGGGGGGAGGTTTGGTGGGGCCAACGTCCTGACTTTC.

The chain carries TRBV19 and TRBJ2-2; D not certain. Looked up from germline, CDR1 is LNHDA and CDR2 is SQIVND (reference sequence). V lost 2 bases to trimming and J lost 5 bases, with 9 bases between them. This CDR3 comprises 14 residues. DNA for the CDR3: TGTGCCAGTAGTATAATACTCGGAACCGGGGAGCTGTTTTTT. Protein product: CASSIILGTGELFF.

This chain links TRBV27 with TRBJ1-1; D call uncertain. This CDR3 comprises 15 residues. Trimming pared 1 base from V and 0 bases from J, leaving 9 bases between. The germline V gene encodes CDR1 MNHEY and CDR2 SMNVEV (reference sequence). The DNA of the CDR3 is TGTGCCAGCAGTTTATTAGCCGAGCTGAACACTGAAGCTTTCTTT. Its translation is CASSLLAELNTEAFF.

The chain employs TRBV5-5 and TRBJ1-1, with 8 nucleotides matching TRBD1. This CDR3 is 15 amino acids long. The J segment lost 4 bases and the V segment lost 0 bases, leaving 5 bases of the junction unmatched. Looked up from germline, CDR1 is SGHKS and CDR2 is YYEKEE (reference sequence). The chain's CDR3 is CASSLVTGGGTEAFF. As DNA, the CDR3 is TGTGCCAGCAGCTTGGTCACAGGGGGTGGCACTGAAGCTTTCTTT. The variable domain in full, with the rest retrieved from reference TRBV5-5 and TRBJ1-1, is DAGVTQSPTHLIKTRGQQVTLRCSPISGHKSVSWYQQVLGQGPQFIFQYYEKEERGRGNFPDRFSARQFPNYSSELNVNALLLGDSALYLCASSLVTGGGTEAFFGQGTRLTVV.